Following are 9 T cell receptor beta chains from one sample sequenced in a study of blood T cell repertoires in COVID-19. Clones were read by immunoSEQ multiplex PCR, and TCRdb kept only the in-frame ones, dropping some. Of fewer than 300,000 clones in the sample, around nine tenths are singletons; the top ten hold roughly 1.1%. The sample comprised PBMCs or T cells enriched from blood (not recorded which). The receptors come from a woman in her twenties or thirties who had recovered from COVID-19.

The V and J genes are TRBV6-5 and TRBJ1-1; TRBD1 agrees at 7 bases. The germline CDR1 and CDR2 sequences are MNHEY and SVGAGI. V lost 7 bases to trimming and J lost 4 bases; unmatched junction nucleotides: 6. The CDR3 runs to 13 residues. The CDR3 nucleotides read TGTGCCAGCATTCAAGGGGGCACCACTGAAGCTTTCTTT. Translating gives CASIQGGTTEAFF.

This chain uses TRBV14 with TRBJ2-2; TRBD2 aligns across 10 bases. With 0 bases clipped from V and 4 bases from J, the junction kept 11 bases outside the gene matches. The CDR3 consists of 19 residues. CDR1 SGHDN and CDR2 FVKESK come from the germline V gene. The CDR3 nucleotides read TGTGCCAGCAGCCAAGATATATTGAAGTGGACTAGCGGCACCGGGGAGCTGTTTTTT. Residues: CASSQDILKWTSGTGELFF.

The V call is TRBV6-5, the J call TRBJ1-3; D unclear. The V and J ends lost 5 bases and 0 bases respectively, with 2 bases between them. Germline V gene sequence: CDR1 MNHEY, CDR2 SVGAGI. This CDR3 contains 12 residues. Here the CDR3 reads CASSLSGNTIYF. The CDR3 coding sequence is TGTGCCAGCAGTCTCTCTGGAAACACCATATATTTT.

The count of this clone is one. The chain couples TRBV11-3 to TRBJ2-3; unclear D gene. Germline V lookup: CDR1 SGHNT, CDR2 YENEEA. The germline V and J ends were trimmed by 1 base and 1 base, with 6 bases remaining between them. CDR3 size: 14 residues. CDR3 in amino acids: CASSLVRGTDTQYF. In nucleotides, the CDR3 is TGTGCCAGCAGCTTAGTACGCGGCACAGATACGCAGTATTTT.

The chain carries TRBV30 and TRBJ2-3, with 7 bases lining up with TRBD2. Losses at the gene ends were 3 bases for V and 4 bases for J; bases not matched to a gene: 4. The length of the CDR3 is 13 residues. The germline V gene has CDR1 GTSNPN and CDR2 SVGIG (reference sequence). The CDR3 loop reads CAWRAGVSDTQYF. The CDR3 DNA is TGTGCCTGGAGGGCGGGAGTCTCAGATACGCAGTATTTT.

The J gene is TRBJ2-7, the V gene TRBV28, with 12 bases aligning to TRBD2. The CDR3 length is 17 residues. The trim removed 11 bases at V and 2 bases at J, leaving 16 bases unmatched. CDR1 is MDHEN, CDR2 SYDVKM, per germline. The CDR3 is CASRMRRLAGEPYEQYF. For the CDR3, the DNA is TGTGCCTCCCGGATGCGGAGACTAGCGGGAGAACCCTACGAGCAGTACTTC. Looking up the rest from reference TRBV28 and TRBJ2-7 gives the full variable domain: DVKVTQSSRYLVKRTGEKVFLECVQDMDHENMFWYRQDPGLGLRLIYFSYDVKMKEKGDIPEGYSVSREKKERFSLILESASTNQTSMYLCASRMRRLAGEPYEQYFGPGTRLTVT.

The chain has TRBV6-2 or TRBV6-3 and TRBJ1-6, with 8 positions matching TRBD1. The CDR3 loop spans 18 amino acids. V was pared by 4 bases and J by 0 bases, with 8 bases of the junction left unmatched. Germline V CDR1 and CDR2: MNHEY, SVGEGT. As DNA, the CDR3 is TGTGCCAGCAGTTCCGCATCCGGGACAGGCTCCTATAATTCACCCCTCCACTTT. As protein: CASSSASGTGSYNSPLHF.

The chain couples TRBV4-3 to TRBJ2-7; D remains unclear. V lost 0 bases and J 2 bases, leaving 8 bases between the germline ends. There are 14 residues in the CDR3. Germline V gives CDR1 LGHNA, CDR2 YSLEER. CDR3 protein: CASSQDGRTYEQYF. The CDR3 DNA follows: TGCGCCAGCAGCCAAGATGGCAGAACCTACGAGCAGTACTTC.

V and J are TRBV5-4 and TRBJ2-2; TRBD1 aligns across 7 bases. Germline CDR1 reads SGHNT; CDR2 reads YYREEE (reference sequence). The V gene end was trimmed by 3 bases and the J gene end by 5 bases; junction bases not matched to a gene: 1. The CDR3 totals 13 residues. CDR3 sequence (DNA): TGTGCCAGCAGCTCACAGGGGACCGGGGAGCTGTTTTTT. Residues: CASSSQGTGELFF.